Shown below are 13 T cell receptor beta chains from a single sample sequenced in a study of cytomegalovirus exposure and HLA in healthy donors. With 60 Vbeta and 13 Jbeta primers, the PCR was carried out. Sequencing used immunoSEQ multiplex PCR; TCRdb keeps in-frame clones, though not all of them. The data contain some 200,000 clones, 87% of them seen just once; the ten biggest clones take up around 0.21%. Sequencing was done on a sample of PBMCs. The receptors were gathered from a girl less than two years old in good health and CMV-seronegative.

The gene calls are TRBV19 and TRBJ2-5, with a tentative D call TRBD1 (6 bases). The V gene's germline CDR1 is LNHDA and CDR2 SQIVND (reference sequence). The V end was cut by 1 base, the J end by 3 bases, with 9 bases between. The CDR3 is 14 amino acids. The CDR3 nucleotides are TGTGCCAGTAGTATAGGGACAGCCAAAGAGACCCAGTACTTC. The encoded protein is CASSIGTAKETQYF.

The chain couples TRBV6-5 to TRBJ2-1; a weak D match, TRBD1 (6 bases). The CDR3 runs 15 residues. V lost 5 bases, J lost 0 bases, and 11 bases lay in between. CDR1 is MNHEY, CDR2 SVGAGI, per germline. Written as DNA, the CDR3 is TGTGCCAGCAGTGTTGGGGACAACTCCTACAATGAGCAGTTCTTC. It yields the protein CASSVGDNSYNEQFF.

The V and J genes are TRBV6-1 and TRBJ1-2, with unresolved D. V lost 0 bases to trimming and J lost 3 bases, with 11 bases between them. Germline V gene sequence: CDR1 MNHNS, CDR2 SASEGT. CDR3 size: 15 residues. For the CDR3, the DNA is TGTGCCAGCAGTGAAGCGAGGTCCCGTCACTATGGCTACACCTTC. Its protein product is CASSEARSRHYGYTF.

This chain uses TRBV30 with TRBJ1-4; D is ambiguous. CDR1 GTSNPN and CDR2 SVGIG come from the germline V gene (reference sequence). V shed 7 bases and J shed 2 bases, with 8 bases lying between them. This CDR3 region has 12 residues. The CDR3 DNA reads TGTGCCTTTGGCCATACTAATGAAAAACTGTTTTTT. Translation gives CAFGHTNEKLFF. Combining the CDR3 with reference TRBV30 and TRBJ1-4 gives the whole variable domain SQTIHQWPATLVQPVGSPLSLECTVEGTSNPNLYWYRQAAGRGLQLLFYSVGIGQISSEVPQNLSASRPQDRQFILSSKKLLLSDSGFYLCAFGHTNEKLFFGSGTQLSVL.

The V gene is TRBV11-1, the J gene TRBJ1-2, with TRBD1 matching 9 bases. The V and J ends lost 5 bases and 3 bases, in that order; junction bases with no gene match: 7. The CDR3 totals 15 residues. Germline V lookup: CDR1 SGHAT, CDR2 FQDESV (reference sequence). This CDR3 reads CASSPARDRDYGYTF. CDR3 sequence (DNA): TGTGCCAGCAGCCCAGCAAGGGACAGGGACTATGGCTACACCTTC.

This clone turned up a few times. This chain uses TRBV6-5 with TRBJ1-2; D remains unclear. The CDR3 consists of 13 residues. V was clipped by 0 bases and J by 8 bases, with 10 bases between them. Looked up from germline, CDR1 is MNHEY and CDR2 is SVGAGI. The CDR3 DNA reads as TGTGCCAGCAGTTACTCCGCCCCGGGAGGCTACACCTTC. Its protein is CASSYSAPGGYTF.

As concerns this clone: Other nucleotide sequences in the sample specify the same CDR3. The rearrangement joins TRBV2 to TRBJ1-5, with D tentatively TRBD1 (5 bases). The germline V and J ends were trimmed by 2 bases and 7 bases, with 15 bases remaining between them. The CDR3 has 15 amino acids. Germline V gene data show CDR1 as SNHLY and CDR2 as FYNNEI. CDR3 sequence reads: CASSEIGRAGQPQHF. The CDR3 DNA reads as TGTGCCAGCAGTGAAATCGGCAGGGCGGGACAGCCCCAGCATTTT.

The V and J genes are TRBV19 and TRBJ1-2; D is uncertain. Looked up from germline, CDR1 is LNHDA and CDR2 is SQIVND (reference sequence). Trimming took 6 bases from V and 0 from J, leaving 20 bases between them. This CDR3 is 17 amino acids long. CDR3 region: CASSLLKVKRANYGYTF. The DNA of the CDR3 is TGTGCCAGTAGCTTATTAAAAGTAAAGCGAGCTAACTATGGCTACACCTTC.

The CDR3 region has the DNA TGTGCCTGGTCTTCGGGGGGGCCCAGGGAGCAGTACTTC. Protein product: CAWSSGGPREQYF. V gene TRBV30 combines with J gene TRBJ2-7; 8 bases fit TRBD2. Germline V gene sequence: CDR1 GTSNPN, CDR2 SVGIG (reference sequence). The CDR3 is made up of 13 amino acids. The V and J ends lost 5 bases and 7 bases, in that order; junction bases with no gene match: 10.

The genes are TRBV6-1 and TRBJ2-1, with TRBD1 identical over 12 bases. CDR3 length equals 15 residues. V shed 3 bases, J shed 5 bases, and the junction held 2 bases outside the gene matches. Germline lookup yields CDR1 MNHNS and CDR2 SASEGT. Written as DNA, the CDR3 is TGTGCCAGCAGTGAGTGGGACAGGGGGCACAATGAGCAGTTCTTC. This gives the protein CASSEWDRGHNEQFF.

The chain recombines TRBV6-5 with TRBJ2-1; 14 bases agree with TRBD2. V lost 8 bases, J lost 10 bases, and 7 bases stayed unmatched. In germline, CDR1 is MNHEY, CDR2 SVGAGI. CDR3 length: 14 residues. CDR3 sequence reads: CASQTSGRAYEQFF. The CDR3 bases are TGTGCCAGCCAGACTAGCGGGAGGGCTTACGAGCAGTTCTTC.

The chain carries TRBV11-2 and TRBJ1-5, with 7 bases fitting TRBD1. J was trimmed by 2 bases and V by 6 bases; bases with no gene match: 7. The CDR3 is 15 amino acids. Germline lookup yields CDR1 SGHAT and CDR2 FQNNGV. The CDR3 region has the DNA TGTGCCAGCAGTCAGGGGGGTGGAGGCAATCAGCCCCAGCATTTT. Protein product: CASSQGGGGNQPQHF.

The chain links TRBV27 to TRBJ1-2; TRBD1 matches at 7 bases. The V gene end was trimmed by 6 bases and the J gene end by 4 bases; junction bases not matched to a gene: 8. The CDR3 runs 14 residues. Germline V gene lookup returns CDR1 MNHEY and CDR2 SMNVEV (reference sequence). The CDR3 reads CASRETGHFYGYTF. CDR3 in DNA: TGTGCCAGCAGAGAGACAGGGCATTTCTATGGCTACACCTTC.